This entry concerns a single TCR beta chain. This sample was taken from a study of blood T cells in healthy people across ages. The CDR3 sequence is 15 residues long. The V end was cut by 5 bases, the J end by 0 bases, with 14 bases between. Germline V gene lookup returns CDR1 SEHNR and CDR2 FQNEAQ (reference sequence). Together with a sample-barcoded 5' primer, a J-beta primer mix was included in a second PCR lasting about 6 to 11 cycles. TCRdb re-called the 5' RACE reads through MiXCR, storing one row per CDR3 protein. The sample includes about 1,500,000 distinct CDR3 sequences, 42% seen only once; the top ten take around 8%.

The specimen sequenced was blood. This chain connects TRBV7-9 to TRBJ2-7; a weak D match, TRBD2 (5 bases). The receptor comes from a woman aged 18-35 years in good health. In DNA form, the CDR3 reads TGTGCCAGCAGCGCCAGCCTTCGGGGCTCCTACGAGCAGTACTTC. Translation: CASSASLRGSYEQYF.